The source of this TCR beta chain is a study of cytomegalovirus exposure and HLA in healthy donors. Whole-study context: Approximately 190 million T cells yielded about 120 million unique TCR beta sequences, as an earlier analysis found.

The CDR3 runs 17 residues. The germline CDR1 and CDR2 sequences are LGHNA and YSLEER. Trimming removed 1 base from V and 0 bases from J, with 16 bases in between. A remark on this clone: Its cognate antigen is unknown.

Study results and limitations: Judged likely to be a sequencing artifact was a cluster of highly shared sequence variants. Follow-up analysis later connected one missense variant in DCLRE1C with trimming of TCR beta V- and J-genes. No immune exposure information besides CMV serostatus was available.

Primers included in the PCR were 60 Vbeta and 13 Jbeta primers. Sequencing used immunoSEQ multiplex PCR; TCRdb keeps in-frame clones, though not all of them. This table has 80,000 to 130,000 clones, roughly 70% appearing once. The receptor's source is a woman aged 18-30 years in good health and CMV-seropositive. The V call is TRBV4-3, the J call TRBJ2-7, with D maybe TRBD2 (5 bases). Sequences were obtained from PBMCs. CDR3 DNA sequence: TGCGCCAGCAGCCAAGTACATTTCGAGGGAAGCTCCTACGAGCAGTACTTC. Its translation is CASSQVHFEGSSYEQYF.